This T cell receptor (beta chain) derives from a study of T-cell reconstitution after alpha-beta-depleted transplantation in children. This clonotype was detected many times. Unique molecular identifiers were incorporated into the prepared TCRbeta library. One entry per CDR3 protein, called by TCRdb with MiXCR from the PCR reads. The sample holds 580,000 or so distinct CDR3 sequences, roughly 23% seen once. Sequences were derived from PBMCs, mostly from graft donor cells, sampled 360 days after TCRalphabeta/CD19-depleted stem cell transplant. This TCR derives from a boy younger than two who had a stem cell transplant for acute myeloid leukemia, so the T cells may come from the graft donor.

In DNA form, the CDR3 reads TGTGCCAGCAGTTCGATCTTGGACAGGGTTTATCGCAGGGACATTCAGTACTTC. Its protein product is CASSSILDRVYRRDIQYF. This rearrangement joins TRBV12-3 or TRBV12-4 to TRBJ2-4, with 8 bases fitting TRBD1. The CDR3 extends over 18 amino acids. V trimming: 4 bases; J trimming: 8 bases; junction bases outside the gene matches: 19.